Sequencing of this T cell receptor beta chain was carried out in a study of OX40 agonist ivuxolimab in advanced cancers. Overall study context: Dosing consisted of intravenous ivuxolimab at 0.01 to 10 mg/kg every 2 weeks. Enrolled patients in dose escalation had cancers that were hepatocellular carcinoma, melanoma, renal cell or head and neck cancer. Findings and caveats of the study: Average numbers of expanded clones were greater in CD8+ T cells than in CD4+.

Germline CDR1 reads KGHSH; CDR2 reads LQKENI. Germline trimming cut 3 bases from V and 4 bases from J; bases unmatched to any gene: 7. The CDR3 is made up of 16 amino acids. A word on this clone: Its antigen is as yet unknown.

Clones were read by immunoSEQ multiplex PCR, and TCRdb kept only the in-frame ones, dropping some. The table records around 50,000 clones, 80% to 90% of them present only once. This chain connects TRBV18 to TRBJ2-1; 9 positions agree with TRBD2. The sample consisted of CD4+ or CD8+ T cells sorted from blood, taken in a trial of the OX40 agonist ivuxolimab. The receptor's source is an adult with an advanced solid tumor such as melanoma, head and neck, liver or kidney cancer. CDR3 amino acids: CASSPLFAGGYNEQFF. The DNA for the CDR3 is TGTGCCAGCTCACCCCTCTTTGCGGGGGGGTACAATGAGCAGTTCTTC.